The 16 T cell receptor beta chains below come from one sample, sequenced in a study of cytomegalovirus exposure and HLA in healthy donors. It was with 60 Vbeta and 13 Jbeta primers that the PCR ran. Produced via immunoSEQ multiplex PCR; TCRdb's table is partial and in-frame only. The sample comprises 150,000 to 200,000 clones, more than 65% of which are singletons, and about 9.1% rests with the top ten. The sequenced material came from PBMCs. The receptor source for this set is a man between 18 and 29 years old in good health and CMV-seropositive.

The rearrangement uses TRBV6-1 and TRBJ1-2; tentatively, D is TRBD1 (5 bases). This CDR3 comprises 11 residues. The germline CDR1 and CDR2 sequences are MNHNS and SASEGT. V was clipped by 3 bases and J by 13 bases, with 12 bases between them. CDR3 nucleotide sequence: TGTGCCAGCAGTGATTATGGGGCAGGCACCTTC. Residues: CASSDYGAGTF.

Judged by abundance, this clone is medium-sized. The chain has TRBV7-9 and TRBJ1-2; 7 nucleotides agree with TRBD1. CDR1 and CDR2 (germline): SEHNR, FQNEAQ (reference sequence). With 2 bases clipped from V and 4 bases from J, the junction kept 4 bases outside the gene matches. This CDR3 comprises 14 residues. The CDR3 is CASSLTGTVYGYTF. In nucleotides, the CDR3 is TGTGCCAGCAGCTTAACGGGGACAGTCTATGGCTACACCTTC.

The rearrangement links TRBV5-6 to TRBJ2-7; D is perhaps TRBD2 (5 bases). The CDR3 covers 12 residues. V was clipped by 4 bases and J by 4 bases, with 9 bases between them. Germline V CDR1 and CDR2: SGHDT, YYEEEE. This chain's CDR3 is CASSRTGYEQYF. As DNA, the CDR3 is TGTGCCAGCAGCAGGACGGGGTACGAGCAGTACTTC.

This clone occurred a few times. The chain employs TRBV6-5 and TRBJ1-4; no definite D call. Germline-derived CDR1 and CDR2 are MNHEY and SVGAGI. V gave up 7 bases and J gave up 5 bases, with 17 bases separating them. This CDR3 has 15 amino acids. CDR3: CASMQKSAWNEKLFF. The DNA of the CDR3 is TGTGCCAGCATGCAGAAGTCCGCATGGAATGAAAAACTGTTTTTT.

This clone was picked up many times. This sequence joins TRBV4-2 and TRBJ2-3, with a possible D match to TRBD2 (5 bases). There are 17 residues in the CDR3. Germline loops: CDR1 LGHNA, CDR2 YNFKEQ. V dropped 0 bases and J dropped 0 bases, with 13 bases sitting between them. The DNA of the CDR3 is TGTGCCAGCAGCCAAGATGAGAGGGAAACTAGCACAGATACGCAGTATTTT. This gives the protein CASSQDERETSTDTQYF.

The chain uses TRBV19 and TRBJ1-3, with D uncertain. The CDR3 is 14 amino acids. With 3 bases removed from V and 0 bases from J, the gap between germline ends came to 6 bases. Germline CDR1 is LNHDA and CDR2 is SQIVND (reference sequence). CDR3 region: CASSIDNSGNTIYF. The CDR3 DNA reads TGTGCCAGTAGTATCGACAACTCTGGAAACACCATATATTTT. Combining the CDR3 with reference TRBV19 and TRBJ1-3 gives the whole variable domain DGGITQSPKYLFRKEGQNVTLSCEQNLNHDAMYWYRQDPGQGLRLIYYSQIVNDFQKGDIAEGYSVSREKKESFPLTVTSAQKNPTAFYLCASSIDNSGNTIYFGEGSWLTVV.

CDR3 loop: CASSLEAGTNYGYTF. The CDR3 DNA sequence: TGTGCCAGCAGCTTAGAGGCCGGGACAAATTATGGCTACACCTTC. The chain couples TRBV11-2 to TRBJ1-2; maybe TRBD1 (6 bases). The CDR3 is 15 residues long. The V gene's germline CDR1 is SGHAT and CDR2 FQNNGV. V was cut by 0 bases and J by 5 bases, with 13 bases left in between.

This clone appeared a few times. V gene TRBV6-5 combines with J gene TRBJ2-1; 7 bases agree with TRBD2. The CDR3 covers 14 residues. The V gene's germline CDR1 is MNHEY and CDR2 SVGAGI. Trimming cost V 5 bases and J 7 bases; bases outside gene matches: 8. CDR3 residues: CASSLWGGLNEQFF. DNA for the CDR3: TGTGCCAGCAGTCTGTGGGGGGGTCTGAATGAGCAGTTCTTC.

This chain links TRBV19 with TRBJ2-3; 7 nucleotides agree with TRBD2. CDR1 is LNHDA, CDR2 SQIVND, per germline (reference sequence). This CDR3 region has 15 residues. V shed 6 bases, J shed 7 bases, and the junction held 13 bases outside the gene matches. CDR3 nucleotides: TGTGCCAGTAGAGCGGGACGGACGACTTGGAATACGCAGTATTTT. Residues: CASRAGRTTWNTQYF.

The chain links TRBV29-1 to TRBJ2-7, with D tentatively TRBD2 (6 bases). V lost 3 bases, J lost 3 bases, and 12 bases lay in between. Germline assignment: CDR1 SQVTM and CDR2 ANQGSEA. The CDR3 is 13 residues long. The CDR3 loop is CSVEGGSLYEQYF. The CDR3 coding sequence is TGCAGCGTTGAGGGAGGTTCTCTCTACGAGCAGTACTTC.

The V gene is TRBV27, the J gene TRBJ2-1; D may be TRBD1 (6 bases). V dropped 4 bases and J dropped 10 bases, with 11 bases sitting between them. The V gene's germline CDR1 is MNHEY and CDR2 SMNVEV (reference sequence). This CDR3 region has 12 residues. CDR3 DNA sequence: TGTGCCAGCAGTTATCAGGGGAGAGAGCAGTTCTTC. Residues: CASSYQGREQFF.

This chain uses TRBV25-1 with TRBJ2-2; D not resolved. The V and J ends lost 3 bases and 3 bases respectively, with 5 bases between them. Germline loops: CDR1 MGHDK, CDR2 SYGVNS. This CDR3 region has 13 residues. CDR3 coding DNA: TGTGCCAGCAGTGAGAGGTACACCGGGGAGCTGTTTTTT. It translates to CASSERYTGELFF.

The chain has TRBV4-1 and TRBJ2-7; 7 nucleotides align to TRBD1. The CDR3 spans 15 residues. Germline CDR1 MGHRA, CDR2 YSYEKL. The V and J ends lost 0 bases and 1 base, in that order; junction bases with no gene match: 3. The DNA of the CDR3 is TGCGCCAGCAGCCAAGACAGGGGACAGTCCTACGAGCAGTACTTC. The encoded protein is CASSQDRGQSYEQYF.

This clone has just a few counts. This may be a read error, as it is one base from a much larger clone. The chain recombines TRBV13 with TRBJ1-2; a weak D match, TRBD1 (5 bases). V lost 4 bases, J lost 4 bases, and 10 bases lay in between. CDR3 size: 13 residues. Germline CDR1 is PRHDT and CDR2 is FYEKMQ (reference sequence). As DNA, the CDR3 is TGTGCCAGCAGCTCCGGACACCTCTATGGCTACACCTTC. Encoded protein: CASSSGHLYGYTF.

CDR3 coding DNA: TGTGCCAGCAGTTTGGGACTCAGCTCCTACGAGCAGTACTTC. Its protein is CASSLGLSSYEQYF. J is TRBJ2-7 and V is TRBV28, with D possibly TRBD2 on 6 matching bases. The CDR3 extends over 14 amino acids. Trimming removed 3 bases at V and 0 bases at J, with 9 bases between. Germline CDR1 reads MDHEN; CDR2 reads SYDVKM. The entire variable domain, with the rest obtained from reference TRBV28 and TRBJ2-7, is as follows: DVKVTQSSRYLVKRTGEKVFLECVQDMDHENMFWYRQDPGLGLRLIYFSYDVKMKEKGDIPEGYSVSREKKERFSLILESASTNQTSMYLCASSLGLSSYEQYFGPGTRLTVT.

CDR3 DNA sequence: TGTGCCAGTAGTATCCCCAAAGCGACGAACACCGGGGAGCTGTTTTTT. Its protein product is CASSIPKATNTGELFF. This rearrangement joins TRBV19 to TRBJ2-2, with no clear D. Germline CDR1 reads LNHDA; CDR2 reads SQIVND (reference sequence). This CDR3 region has 16 residues. The V end was cut by 3 bases, the J end by 0 bases, with 11 bases between. Looking up the rest from reference TRBV19 and TRBJ2-2 gives the full variable domain: DGGITQSPKYLFRKEGQNVTLSCEQNLNHDAMYWYRQDPGQGLRLIYYSQIVNDFQKGDIAEGYSVSREKKESFPLTVTSAQKNPTAFYLCASSIPKATNTGELFFGEGSRLTVL.